Listed below are T cell receptor beta chains from one sample, sequenced in a study of cytomegalovirus exposure and HLA in healthy donors. The repertoire was sequenced with immunoSEQ multiplex PCR; TCRdb's copy has only in-frame clones and lacks some. The data show more than 85,000 clones, 73% seen once. The sequenced sample was PBMCs. Receptors were obtained from a man between 40 and 49 years old in good health and CMV-seronegative. Both conserved end residues are trimmed from each CDR3. Fields, in order: V gene, J gene, CDR3 protein.

>TRBV7-8|TRBJ2-7
ASSRGGQGAYEQY
>TRBV2|TRBJ1-1
ASSVQGSSTEAF
>TRBV7-2|TRBJ2-7
ASSFDRRSYEQY
>TRBV9|TRBJ2-1
ASSVAVGQGQF
>TRBV7-8|TRBJ1-2
ASRTSTGYGYT
>TRBV5-8|TRBJ2-7
ASASGASGSSSQY
>TRBV7-9|TRBJ2-4
ASSLTGPENIQY
>TRBV7-9|TRBJ2-7
ASSPGTDYEQY
>TRBV4-1|TRBJ2-3
ASSQQRSTTDTQY
>TRBV11-2|TRBJ1-1
ASSSPQGMNTEAF
>TRBV6-6|TRBJ2-3
ASSWGDRGTDTQY
>TRBV7-3|TRBJ1-1
ASSLGQGAITF
>TRBV6-5|TRBJ1-4
ASSYQPGLNEKLF
>TRBV5-1|TRBJ2-2
ASSFGSGGNTGELF
>TRBV5-1|TRBJ2-5
ASSRRLEETQY
>TRBV29-1|TRBJ2-3
SASGGANTDTQY
>TRBV4-1|TRBJ2-1
ASSQVLAGGPSNEQF
>TRBV7-3|TRBJ2-7
ASSSGLRGLDEQY
>TRBV7-6|TRBJ1-1
ASSLGTVNTEAF
>TRBV10-3|TRBJ2-1
AISESGTSGGYNEQF
>TRBV6-1|TRBJ2-7
ASSEVDSGFYEQY
>TRBV10-3|TRBJ1-2
AISEAQGSGNYGYT
>TRBV7-2|TRBJ1-2
ASSLSTWDSMGYT
>TRBV5-8|TRBJ1-2
ASRGRGDYGYT
>TRBV4-3|TRBJ2-7
ASSQDTGGADFYEQY
>TRBV6-6|TRBJ1-5
ASRQGGGPQH
>TRBV7-9|TRBJ1-2
ASSPRQGANYGYT
>TRBV9|TRBJ2-2
ASSPRVVSRTGELF
>TRBV4-3|TRBJ2-5
ASSQNRGETQY
>TRBV7-2|TRBJ2-3
ASSGAGVFSTDTQY
>TRBV7-8|TRBJ2-1
ASTGDRGGEQF
>TRBV27|TRBJ2-5
ASAGGYQETQY
>TRBV29-1|TRBJ2-7
SVEGGTGGASNEQY
>TRBV5-1|TRBJ1-4
ASSLEWSINEKLF
>TRBV4-2|TRBJ2-3
ASTQERGGPTDTQY
>TRBV7-9|TRBJ1-2
ASSSRVGQTNYGYT
>TRBV7-9|TRBJ2-1
ASSLQGGKDNEQF
>TRBV18|TRBJ1-3
ASSPGTPIGNTIY
>TRBV19|TRBJ1-4
ASSIAGQGFEKLF
>TRBV29-1|TRBJ1-2
SVEGVMEMDGYT
>TRBV7-7|TRBJ2-5
ASSSSGGGETQY
>TRBV15|TRBJ2-5
ATSRDQTGNQETQY
>TRBV9|TRBJ2-3
ASSVGWRGWSDTQY
>TRBV4-1|TRBJ2-5
ASSAGGSKIQETQY
>TRBV4-3|TRBJ1-6
ASSQDFGQGASPLH
>TRBV7-9|TRBJ1-4
ASSLVRRDEKLF
>TRBV5-8|TRBJ1-6
ASGLQGRPGDSPLH
>TRBV29-1|NA
SVEDSSYEQY
>TRBV5-4|TRBJ2-3
ASSPIFSGASTDTQY
>TRBV4-1|TRBJ2-5
ASSQEVGSAWIRGQETQY
>TRBV7-6|TRBJ1-2
ASSSFGGGTGYT
>TRBV6-5|TRBJ1-5
ASSPSGTGTQPQH
>TRBV27|TRBJ2-4
ASSFRGTKNIQY
>TRBV29-1|TRBJ2-3
SVEGTSGGLSDTQY
>TRBV6-6|TRBJ2-5
ASTPAGERETQY
>TRBV7-2|TRBJ2-7
ASSPGQGAYEQY
>TRBV11-2|TRBJ2-1
ASSTHSNEQF
>TRBV19|TRBJ1-3
ASIPTPNSGNTIY
>TRBV28|TRBJ1-1
ASSLSQNTEAF